A single count supports the clone carrying this T cell receptor (beta chain). The target antigen is unknown. The data stem from a study of Ad26.COV2.S vaccination and SARS-CoV-2 variants. Study findings and constraints: The TCR breadth and depth analyses may have produced an underestimate of total T cell responses. Participants in the vaccine arm had higher spike-specific TCR breadth; placebo recipients had lower.

Treatment reported: roughly 19 received Ad26.COV2.S at low or high dose, single or two shots; about five received placebo; per-sample allocation not given. Day 63 after the first injection of vaccine or placebo was the sampling time. Wuhan-strain spike was delivered by a replication-incompetent Ad26 vector. From germline, CDR1 is MNHEY and CDR2 SMNVEV (reference sequence). Trimming took off 6 bases at V and 3 bases at J, with 12 bases between the two ends. The CDR3 is made up of 15 amino acids. The assay was immunoSEQ multiplex PCR, and TCRdb's table has in-frame clones only and misses some. Of 380,000 or so clones listed, approximately 83% are singletons.

The chain recombines TRBV27 with TRBJ1-6, with D perhaps matching TRBD1 (5 bases). Sequences were derived from peripheral blood, sampled in a trial of Ad26.COV2.S vaccine versus placebo. The source is a person aged 18 to 59 who received the Ad26.COV2.S COVID-19 vaccine or a placebo. CDR3 coding DNA: TGTGCCAGCAGAAGTAGGGGAGGCTATAATTCACCCCTCCACTTT. It is translated as CASRSRGGYNSPLHF.